This T cell receptor beta chain comes out of a study of immune evolution from preneoplasia to lung adenocarcinoma. A note on this clone: The antigen is unknown.

The V gene lost 4 bases and the J gene lost 0 bases, with 15 bases spanning the gap. This CDR3 has 17 residues. Germline CDR1 reads KGHSH; CDR2 reads LQKENI. Study-level points and caveats: T cell clonality was higher in KRAS-mutant than EGFR-mutant or wild-type nodules.

Clones were read by immunoSEQ multiplex PCR, and TCRdb kept only the in-frame ones, dropping some. The repertoire has tens of thousands of clones, around 85% of them found once; the top ten carry about 4.7%. The sequenced sample was FFPE invasive lung adenocarcinoma tissue. This TCR derives from a person aged 55 to 75 with lung adenocarcinoma. The V and J genes are TRBV18 and TRBJ1-4; a weak D match, TRBD1 (6 bases). The CDR3 nucleotides read TGTGCCAGCTCACTTCTTCCGGGACACACAACTAATGAAAAACTGTTTTTT. As protein: CASSLLPGHTTNEKLFF.